This TCR beta chain was recorded in a study of early T cells in non-severe SARS-CoV-2 infection. V was shortened by 1 base and J by 4 bases, with 3 bases between the two germline ends. This CDR3 has 12 residues. The germline V gene has CDR1 SGHAT and CDR2 FQNNGV. One entry per CDR3 protein results from TCRdb running MiXCR on the 5' RACE reads. The sample holds tens of thousands of distinct CDR3 sequences; around 8.4% are singletons and the top ten take 4.2%. The rearrangement joins TRBV11-2 to TRBJ2-3, with D unclear. This TCR was recovered from an adult who was a healthcare worker with PCR-confirmed SARS-CoV-2 infection or an uninfected control (not recorded which). The material sequenced was whole blood. DNA for the CDR3: TGTGCCAGCAGCTTAGTCGCAGATACGCAGTATTTT. Its protein is CASSLVADTQYF.